Presented here are 23 T cell receptor beta chains from one specimen sequenced in a study of T cell responses to AZD1222 COVID-19 vaccine (dated by TCRdb to about 2021). Libraries were made using the immunoSEQ multiplex PCR assay. TCRdb took this table from immuneACCESS and kept in-frame rearrangements with V and J called. Such tables lack part of the clones; where checked against another copy, unresolved V genes explain under half of the gap, and the rest is unexplained. The sample table shows 150,000 to 200,000 clones, and around 88% are seen once. Of the sample, more than 7% is held by the ten largest clones. The time point label on this specimen signifies: baseline before first vaccination. Sample: peripheral blood, taken on day 0 of AZD1222 vaccination. The receptors come from an adult in good health.

The chain is built from TRBV6-5 and TRBJ1-6; D remains unclear. The CDR3 consists of 12 residues. V lost 8 bases to trimming and J lost 4 bases, with 6 bases between them. Germline-derived CDR1 and CDR2 are MNHEY and SVGAGI. In DNA, the CDR3 is TGTGCCAGCGGAACTTATAATTCACCCCTCCACTTT. It is translated as CASGTYNSPLHF.

The chain joins TRBV5-3 to TRBJ1-1; 11 nucleotides match TRBD1. TRBV5-3 is identified as an open reading frame with a role that is uncertain. V was pared by 4 bases and J by 7 bases, with 9 bases of the junction left unmatched. This CDR3 is built from 15 residues. DNA of the CDR3: TGTGCCAGAAGCCGCCACGGACAGGGGGCTTATGAAGCTTTCTTT. Protein sequence: CARSRHGQGAYEAFF.

V usage is TRBV6-4 and J usage is TRBJ2-3; 9 bases fit TRBD2. V dropped 2 bases and J dropped 1; count of bases not matched to a gene: 4. CDR1 is MRHNA, CDR2 SNTAGT, per germline. The CDR3 contains 16 residues. For the CDR3, the DNA is TGTGCCAGCAGTGACGAGGCTAGCGGGGGCACAGATACGCAGTATTTT. Translated, it gives CASSDEASGGTDTQYF.

The chain couples TRBV11-1 to TRBJ1-1; the match to TRBD1 covers 9 bases. Germline lookup yields CDR1 SGHAT and CDR2 FQDESV (reference sequence). Trimming took 5 bases from V and 12 from J; bases not matched to a gene: 13. The length of the CDR3 is 14 residues. CDR3 in DNA: TGTGCCAGCAGCCTAAGAGGACCGGGACAGGGAACTTTCTTT. Protein product: CASSLRGPGQGTFF. Complete variable domain (other parts from reference TRBV11-1 and TRBJ1-1): EAEVAQSPRYKITEKSQAVAFWCDPISGHATLYWYRQILGQGPELLVQFQDESVVDDSQLPKDRFSAERLKGVDSTLKIQPAELGDSAMYLCASSLRGPGQGTFFGQGTRLTVV.

The rearrangement links TRBV3-1 (or the pseudogene TRBV3-2) to TRBJ1-5, with D perhaps matching TRBD1 (5 bases). CDR3 size: 16 residues. Germline V gene data show CDR1 as LGHDT and CDR2 as YNNKEL (reference sequence). Trimming left V 3 bases short and J 0 bases short, with 12 bases between. CDR3 nucleotides: TGTGCCAGCAGCCAGATAAGGGGCGGTAGCAATCAGCCCCAGCATTTT. Its translation: CASSQIRGGSNQPQHF.

The chain employs TRBV2 and TRBJ1-2; D is possibly TRBD1 (5 bases). With 2 bases removed from V and 7 bases from J, the gap between germline ends came to 26 bases. This CDR3 spans 18 amino acids. Germline V lookup: CDR1 SNHLY, CDR2 FYNNEI. CDR3 residues: CASSELTTAKLRRGGYTF. CDR3 nucleotide sequence: TGTGCCAGCAGTGAATTAACGACAGCTAAGCTCAGAAGGGGTGGCTACACCTTC.

The CDR3 nucleotides read TGTGCCAGCAGGAGCGGGGGGAGCTATAGTGAGCAGTTCTTC. This translates into CASRSGGSYSEQFF. This chain uses TRBV28 with TRBJ2-1; 9 positions agree with TRBD2. Losses at the gene ends were 6 bases for V and 9 bases for J; bases not matched to a gene: 9. This CDR3 spans 14 amino acids. From germline, CDR1 is MDHEN and CDR2 SYDVKM.

This rearrangement joins TRBV30 to TRBJ2-5; the match to TRBD2 covers 10 bases. The length of the CDR3 is 16 residues. Germline CDR1 and CDR2: GTSNPN and SVGIG (reference sequence). V lost 0 bases and J lost 1; bases outside the gene matches: 5. DNA of the CDR3: TGTGCCTGGAGTGTTTTATTAGCGGGGGGCCAAGAGACCCAGTACTTC. This gives the protein CAWSVLLAGGQETQYF.

The chain links TRBV5-4 to TRBJ1-1, with D possibly TRBD1 on 6 matching bases. The CDR3 runs to 15 residues. V lost 5 bases and J lost 3, with 17 bases in between. The germline V gene encodes CDR1 SGHNT and CDR2 YYREEE (reference sequence). The CDR3 DNA reads TGTGCCAGCAGTCTCACCGGGGGGGCGGACACTGAAGCTTTCTTT. Residues: CASSLTGGADTEAFF.

This clone was found once. The chain is built from TRBV30 and TRBJ2-1, with 7 nucleotides matching TRBD1. Germline V gives CDR1 GTSNPN, CDR2 SVGIG (reference sequence). V dropped 1 base and J dropped 7; count of bases not matched to a gene: 7. The CDR3 covers 14 residues. The DNA of the CDR3 is TGTGCCTGGAGTGGACAGGGTAATTGGAATGAGCAGTTCTTC. Amino acid sequence: CAWSGQGNWNEQFF.

The V and J genes are TRBV4-3 and TRBJ1-4; maybe TRBD1 (6 bases). V shed 0 bases and J shed 8 bases, with 13 bases lying between them. The CDR3 loop spans 15 amino acids. Per germline, CDR1 LGHNA and CDR2 YSLEER. CDR3 sequence: CASSQDQGSGEKLFF. The CDR3 coding sequence is TGCGCCAGCAGCCAAGATCAGGGGAGCGGCGAAAAACTGTTTTTT.

The rearrangement joins TRBV5-4 to TRBJ2-3; the match to TRBD2 covers 7 bases. The CDR3 is 16 residues long. CDR1 and CDR2 (germline): SGHNT, YYREEE (reference sequence). Trimming removed 0 bases from V and 0 bases from J; junction bases left unmatched: 4. DNA of the CDR3: TGTGCCAGCAGCTTGGTGGGTAGCGGGAGCACAGATACGCAGTATTTT. Its translation: CASSLVGSGSTDTQYF.

This chain links TRBV27 with TRBJ2-7, with no clear D. Germline V CDR1 and CDR2: MNHEY, SMNVEV (reference sequence). Trimming stripped 0 bases from V and 1 base from J, with 7 bases between. The CDR3 consists of 14 residues. CDR3 in DNA: TGTGCCAGCAGTTTATCGATTCGGTCCTACGAGCAGTACTTC. Encoded protein: CASSLSIRSYEQYF.

This rearrangement joins TRBV4-2 to TRBJ2-7; a possible D gene is TRBD2 (6 bases). CDR3 length: 18 residues. Germline CDR1 and CDR2: LGHNA and YNFKEQ. Trimming took off 0 bases at V and 6 bases at J, with 24 bases between the two ends. CDR3 bases: TGTGCCAGCAGCCAAGATGGAGCCGGGACTGCTCAGCCCTCCGAGCAGTACTTC. Translation: CASSQDGAGTAQPSEQYF.

This chain uses TRBV4-1 with TRBJ1-2, with TRBD1 matching 8 bases. Germline V gene data show CDR1 as MGHRA and CDR2 as YSYEKL. The CDR3 totals 13 residues. V was clipped by 6 bases and J by 8 bases; unmatched bases: 8. In DNA, the CDR3 is TGCGCCAGCAGACCCACAGGGGGTGACGGCTACACCTTC. It translates to CASRPTGGDGYTF.

Comments on this clone: This specimen includes other DNA sequences encoding the same CDR3. This sequence joins TRBV5-1 and TRBJ1-3; D is possibly TRBD1 (5 bases). Germline CDR1 SGHRS, CDR2 YFSETQ. V was cut by 0 bases and J by 4 bases, with 5 bases left in between. There are 13 residues in the CDR3. The CDR3, as DNA: TGCGCCAGCAGCTTGGACAGGGGAAACACCATATATTTT. Translated: CASSLDRGNTIYF. Using reference TRBV5-1 and TRBJ1-3 for the parts outside the CDR3, the full variable domain is KAGVTQTPRYLIKTRGQQVTLSCSPISGHRSVSWYQQTPGQGLQFLFEYFSETQRNKGNFPGRFSGRQFSNSRSEMNVSTLELGDSALYLCASSLDRGNTIYFGEGSWLTVV.

The V gene is TRBV6-2 or TRBV6-3, the J gene TRBJ1-1; tentative D call: TRBD1 (6 bases). Trimming took 4 bases from V and 1 from J, leaving 16 bases between them. Germline CDR1 MNHEY, CDR2 SVGEGT. The CDR3 sequence is 16 residues long. CDR3 residues: CASSSGGGVRNTEAFF. The CDR3 bases are TGTGCCAGCAGTTCGGGAGGGGGGGTGAGGAACACTGAAGCTTTCTTT.

V usage is TRBV2 and J usage is TRBJ1-2, with D unresolved. This CDR3 contains 17 residues. V dropped 4 bases and J dropped 0 bases, with 18 bases sitting between them. Germline CDR1 is SNHLY and CDR2 is FYNNEI. This chain's CDR3 is CASSGFGRPPANYGYTF. The CDR3 DNA reads TGTGCCAGCAGTGGTTTTGGCAGACCTCCGGCTAACTATGGCTACACCTTC.

The chain couples TRBV5-5 to TRBJ1-2, with D unclear. The length of the CDR3 is 13 residues. V gave up 0 bases and J gave up 6 bases, with 9 bases separating them. Germline V gives CDR1 SGHKS, CDR2 YYEKEE (reference sequence). The CDR3 reads CASSLDGEDGYTF. The CDR3 DNA reads TGTGCCAGCAGCTTGGACGGGGAGGATGGCTACACCTTC.

The V call is TRBV15, the J call TRBJ1-6; D not certain. Germline V lookup: CDR1 LNHNV, CDR2 YYDKDF (reference sequence). V was cut by 0 bases and J by 7 bases, with 7 bases left in between. The CDR3 loop spans 14 amino acids. DNA for the CDR3: TGTGCCACCAGCAGAGACCGGGAAAATTCACCCCTCCACTTT. It encodes CATSRDRENSPLHF.

J is TRBJ1-4 and V is TRBV7-9; D is possibly TRBD1 (5 bases). This CDR3 comprises 15 residues. V lost 5 bases, J lost 0 bases, and 10 bases lay in between. Germline CDR1 is SEHNR and CDR2 is FQNEAQ (reference sequence). The CDR3 DNA follows: TGTGCCAGCAGCCTCGTAGGGGCAACTAATGAAAAACTGTTTTTT. Its translation: CASSLVGATNEKLFF. Together with reference TRBV7-9 and TRBJ1-4, the CDR3 gives the full variable domain: DTGVSQNPRHKITKRGQNVTFRCDPISEHNRLYWYRQTLGQGPEFLTYFQNEAQLEKSRLLSDRFSAERPKGSFSTLEIQRTEQGDSAMYLCASSLVGATNEKLFFGSGTQLSVL.

The V and J genes are TRBV19 and TRBJ2-1, with no clear D. CDR3 length equals 12 residues. The germline gives CDR1 LNHDA, CDR2 SQIVND (reference sequence). The V gene lost 3 bases and the J gene lost 7 bases, with 7 bases spanning the gap. The CDR3 region has the DNA TGTGCCAGTAGTATCGCGGTAAATGAGCAGTTCTTC. It translates to CASSIAVNEQFF. Full variable domain (missing parts from reference TRBV19 and TRBJ2-1): DGGITQSPKYLFRKEGQNVTLSCEQNLNHDAMYWYRQDPGQGLRLIYYSQIVNDFQKGDIAEGYSVSREKKESFPLTVTSAQKNPTAFYLCASSIAVNEQFFGPGTRLTVL.

The J gene is TRBJ2-1, the V gene TRBV27; 12 nucleotides agree with TRBD2. V shed 3 bases and J 8 bases; nucleotides not matched to a gene: 11. This CDR3 is 17 amino acids long. Germline values: CDR1 MNHEY, CDR2 SMNVEV (reference sequence). The CDR3 DNA reads as TGTGCCAGCAGTTTGCCTCAACTAGCGGGGGGCCCATATGAGCAGTTCTTC. The encoded protein is CASSLPQLAGGPYEQFF.